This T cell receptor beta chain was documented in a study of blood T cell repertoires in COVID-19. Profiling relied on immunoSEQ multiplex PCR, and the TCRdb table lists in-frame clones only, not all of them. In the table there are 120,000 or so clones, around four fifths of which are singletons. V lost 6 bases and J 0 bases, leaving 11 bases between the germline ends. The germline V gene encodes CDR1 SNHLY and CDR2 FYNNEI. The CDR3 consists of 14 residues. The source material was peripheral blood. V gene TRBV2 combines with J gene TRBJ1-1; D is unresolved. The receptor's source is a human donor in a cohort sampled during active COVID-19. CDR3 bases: TGTGCCAGCAGCCCTGGTCGGGTGAACACTGAAGCTTTCTTT. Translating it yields CASSPGRVNTEAFF.